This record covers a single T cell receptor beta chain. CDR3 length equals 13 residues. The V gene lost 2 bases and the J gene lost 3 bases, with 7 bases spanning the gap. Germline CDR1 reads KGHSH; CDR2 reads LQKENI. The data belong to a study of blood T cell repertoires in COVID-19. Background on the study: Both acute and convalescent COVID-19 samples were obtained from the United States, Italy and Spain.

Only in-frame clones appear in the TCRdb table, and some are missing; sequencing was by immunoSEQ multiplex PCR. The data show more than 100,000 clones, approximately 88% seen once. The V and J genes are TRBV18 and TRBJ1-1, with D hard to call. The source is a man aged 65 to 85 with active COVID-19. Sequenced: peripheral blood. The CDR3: CASSPIADTEAFF. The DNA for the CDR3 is TGTGCCAGCTCACCAATTGCAGACACTGAAGCTTTCTTT.